What follows are 30 T cell receptor beta chains derived from one specimen sequenced in a study of CD8+CD57+ T cells in acquired aplastic anemia. Genomic DNA was employed as the template in profiling TCR beta VDJ and CDR3. Via MiXCR, TCRdb re-called the reads, giving one row per CDR3 protein. In the table there are roughly 420,000 distinct CDR3 sequences, 55% to 70% of which are singletons. Sequences were obtained from sorted CD4+, CD8+, or CD8+CD57+ T cells (not recorded which) from PBMCs. The receptors derive from a human donor in good health, serving as a control.

This clonotype has more than one count but fewer than ten. V is TRBV9 and J is TRBJ1-2, with 12 positions matching TRBD1. The CDR3 is 16 residues long. Germline CDR1 SGDLS, CDR2 YYNGEE. After removal of 0 bases from V and 4 bases from J, the junction contained 4 bases not matched to a gene. The CDR3: CASSVAGTGGGYGYTF. In DNA, the CDR3 is TGTGCCAGCAGCGTAGCCGGGACAGGGGGCGGCTATGGCTACACCTTC.

Turning to this clonotype: Sequence at one end of the junction differs from germline and may be a read error. The CDR3: CACSLDQGSTDTQF. The CDR3 nucleotides are TGTGCCTGCAGCTTAGACCAGGGGAGCACAGATACGCAGTTT. The rearrangement links TRBV7-9 to TRBJ1-1, with D possibly TRBD1 on 6 matching bases. The CDR3 runs to 14 residues. From germline, CDR1 is SEHNR and CDR2 FQNEAQ (reference sequence).

The chain joins TRBV20-1 to TRBJ2-5; possible D gene TRBD1, 6 bases. The CDR3 extends over 13 amino acids. The V end lost 6 bases, the J end lost 8 bases, and 19 bases lay between the germline ends. CDR1 is DFQATT, CDR2 SNEGSKA, per germline (reference sequence). As DNA, the CDR3 is TGCAGTGCACAGGGCCGGGGCCCAGATACCCAGTACTTC. Its protein product is CSAQGRGPDTQYF.

In the case of this clonotype: A much larger clonotype is one base distant, so this may be a read error. The CDR3 reads CASRYSGVVGYTF. As DNA, the CDR3 is TGTGCCAGCAGGTACTCGGGGGTGGTCGGCTACACCTTC. The V gene is TRBV6-5, the J gene TRBJ1-2; weak D call: TRBD1 (5 bases). The germline gives CDR1 MNHEY, CDR2 SVGAGI. CDR3 length equals 13 residues.

This clonotype was seen only once. The junction does not match germline at one end; this may be a read error. The genes are TRBV20-1 and TRBJ1-5; D gene ambiguous. CDR1 is DFQATT, CDR2 SNEGSKA, per germline (reference sequence). The CDR3 length is 13 residues. The CDR3 reads CSVRDRIAGSQHF. The CDR3 nucleotides are TGCAGTGTTAGAGATCGAATAGCGGGTTCCCAGCATTTT.

The chain carries TRBV20-1 and TRBJ2-5; D is possibly TRBD1 (6 bases). The CDR3 contains 13 residues. Trimming stripped 1 base from V and 9 bases from J, with 15 bases between. Germline CDR1 and CDR2: DFQATT and SNEGSKA (reference sequence). For the CDR3, the DNA is TGCAGTGCTAGAGCAGTACAGGGAATTGCCCAGTACTTC. This sequence encodes CSARAVQGIAQYF.

Note on this clonotype: One end of the junction does not line up with germline, which may come from a read error. The J gene is TRBJ2-5, the V gene TRBV5-1, with 9 bases identical to TRBD2. CDR3 length equals 13 residues. CDR1 is SGHRS, CDR2 YFSETQ, per germline. The CDR3 DNA sequence: TGTGCCGGCAGCGCGGGGGGGGGTGAGACCCAGTACTTC. Protein sequence: CAGSAGGGETQYF.

The rearrangement joins TRBV5-1 to TRBJ2-7, with TRBD1 identical over 9 bases. In germline, CDR1 is SGHRS, CDR2 YFSETQ. The CDR3 spans 16 residues. V trimming: 4 bases; J trimming: 1 base; junction bases outside the gene matches: 9. The CDR3 protein is CASSLRPGQGSYEQYF. The CDR3 nucleotides are TGCGCCAGCAGCCTACGACCGGGACAGGGATCCTACGAGCAGTACTTC.

The J gene is TRBJ1-2, the V gene TRBV5-4; D is undetermined. The CDR3 is 11 residues long. Trimming left V 3 bases short and J 14 bases short, with 14 bases between. Germline V gene lookup returns CDR1 SGHNT and CDR2 YYREEE (reference sequence). The CDR3 sequence: CASSSPNIATF. CDR3 nucleotides: TGTGCCAGCAGCTCCCCCAATATCGCGACCTTC.

Of note for this clonotype: At one boundary the junction diverges from the germline segment, which might be a read error. The rearrangement links TRBV15 to TRBJ2-2; D tentatively reads TRBD1 or TRBD2 (5 bases each). The CDR3 totals 14 residues. Per the germline V gene, CDR1 is LNHNV and CDR2 is YYDKDF (reference sequence). CDR3 sequence reads: CATSSGRGAGELFF. The DNA for the CDR3 is TGTGCCACCAGCAGCGGTCGGGGCGCCGGAGAGCTGTTTTTT. Full variable domain (rest looked up from reference TRBV15 and TRBJ2-2): DAMVIQNPRYQVTQFGKPVTLSCSQTLNHNVMYWYQQKSSQAPKLLFHYYDKDFNNEADTPDNFQSRRPNTSFCFLDIRSPGLGDTAMYLCATSSGRGAGELFFGEGSRLTVL.

This clonotype was counted a few times. The J gene is TRBJ1-2, the V gene TRBV24-1; the D is unclear. The germline V gene encodes CDR1 KGHDR and CDR2 SFDVKD. The CDR3 is made up of 13 amino acids. V gave up 5 bases and J gave up 8 bases, with 14 bases separating them. The CDR3 region is CATSVEGFEGYTF. DNA of the CDR3: TGTGCCACCAGTGTGGAAGGGTTTGAAGGCTACACCTTC.

Concerning this clonotype: Its ends do not fully match the called genes, so a read error is possible. V usage is TRBV19 and J usage is TRBJ2-3, with 8 bases aligning to TRBD1. CDR1 and CDR2 (germline): LNHDA, SQIVND (reference sequence). CDR3 length equals 16 residues. This chain's CDR3 is CASSTCDRGSTETQYF. The CDR3, as DNA: TGTGCCAGTAGTACCTGCGACAGGGGTTCTACGGAGACGCAGTACTTT.

The chain uses TRBV19 and TRBJ1-3; 11 bases agree with TRBD1. V shed 5 bases, J shed 2 bases, and the junction held 2 bases outside the gene matches. The CDR3 consists of 15 residues. Germline loops: CDR1 LNHDA, CDR2 SQIVND (reference sequence). The CDR3 here is CASSSGQGAGNTIYF. The CDR3 DNA is TGTGCCAGTAGTTCGGGACAGGGGGCTGGAAACACCATATATTTT.

V and J are TRBV5-1 and TRBJ2-7; TRBD2 agrees at 7 bases. After removal of 3 bases from V and 3 bases from J, the junction contained 9 bases not matched to a gene. Germline CDR1 and CDR2: SGHRS and YFSETQ. This CDR3 comprises 15 residues. The CDR3, as DNA: TGCGCCAGCAGCTGTCCGGGGGGACTGAACTACGAGCAGTACTTC. It yields the protein CASSCPGGLNYEQYF.

The chain uses TRBV20-1 and TRBJ1-6; TRBD1 agrees at 8 bases. The V gene end was trimmed by 6 bases and the J gene end by 10 bases; junction bases not matched to a gene: 17. This CDR3 has 16 residues. Germline-derived CDR1 and CDR2 are DFQATT and SNEGSKA (reference sequence). In DNA form, the CDR3 reads TGCAGTGCGGAGGCGGGGGGGACAGGCACAAGATCACCCCTCCACTTT. Protein product: CSAEAGGTGTRSPLHF.

Regarding this clonotype: The junction shows a germline mismatch at one end, possibly a read error. This rearrangement joins TRBV7-6 to TRBJ1-5; weak D call: TRBD1 (5 bases). Germline V gene data show CDR1 as SGHVS and CDR2 as FNYEAQ. The length of the CDR3 is 15 residues. CDR3 in amino acids: CASSNTRGKSQRQHF. In DNA form, the CDR3 reads TGTGCCAGCAGCAACACACGGGGGAAGAGTCAGCGCCAGCATTTT.

The chain employs TRBV11-2 and TRBJ2-1, with TRBD2 as a possible D gene (6 bases). The CDR3 contains 16 residues. V lost 1 base, J lost 7 bases, and 17 bases lay in between. From germline, CDR1 is SGHAT and CDR2 FQNNGV. Here the CDR3 reads CASSLVGGASVNEQFF. The DNA for the CDR3 is TGTGCCAGCAGCTTAGTGGGCGGGGCTAGCGTTAATGAGCAGTTCTTC.

The V call is TRBV7-2, the J call TRBJ1-2; 9 bases agree with TRBD1. The germline V gene encodes CDR1 SGHTA and CDR2 FQGNSA. Germline trimming cut 6 bases from V and 11 bases from J; bases unmatched to any gene: 19. This CDR3 region has 16 residues. CDR3 in amino acids: CASSQRIGQGNYVYTF. In DNA form, the CDR3 reads TGTGCCAGCAGTCAGCGGATAGGACAGGGGAACTATGTTTACACCTTC.

The chain uses TRBV20-1 and TRBJ2-3; the match to TRBD1 covers 8 bases. J was trimmed by 4 bases and V by 4 bases; bases with no gene match: 1. Germline-derived CDR1 and CDR2 are DFQATT and SNEGSKA (reference sequence). The CDR3 spans 12 residues. For the CDR3, the DNA is TGCAGTGCTACAGGGGGCGCAGATACGCAGTATTTT. Protein sequence: CSATGGADTQYF.

This clonotype was counted many times. V usage is TRBV29-1 and J usage is TRBJ1-1; D possibly corresponds to TRBD1 (5 bases). This CDR3 comprises 12 residues. The V gene's germline CDR1 is SQVTM and CDR2 ANQGSEA. Trimming left V 6 bases short and J 0 bases short, with 8 bases between. In DNA form, the CDR3 reads TGCAGCGTCCAGGGAATGAACACTGAAGCTTTCTTT. Encoded protein: CSVQGMNTEAFF.

About this clonotype itself: One junction end does not reproduce the germline sequence, and a read error may be involved. CDR3 sequence reads: CSDAPPAGEHF. The CDR3 nucleotides are TGCAGTGATGCACCTCCCGCGGGTGAGCACTTC. The chain employs TRBV20-1 and TRBJ2-5; tentative D call: TRBD2 (5 bases). CDR1 and CDR2 (germline): DFQATT, SNEGSKA (reference sequence). The CDR3 sequence is 11 residues long.

V is TRBV12-3 or TRBV12-4 and J is TRBJ2-3, with a tentative D call TRBD1 (5 bases). The CDR3 loop spans 14 amino acids. Deletions cut 5 bases from V and 2 bases from J, with 11 bases between. The CDR3 sequence: CASSPDRATDTQYF. The CDR3 nucleotides read TGTGCCAGCAGTCCAGACAGAGCCACAGATACGCAGTATTTT.

The genes are TRBV10-3 and TRBJ1-5; no clear D gene. Trimming removed 0 bases from V and 8 bases from J, with 14 bases in between. The CDR3 consists of 15 residues. Germline assignment: CDR1 ENHRY and CDR2 SYGVKD. CDR3 protein: CAISESGDMNEPQHF. The CDR3 DNA follows: TGTGCCATCAGTGAGTCTGGGGATATGAATGAGCCCCAGCATTTT.

The chain uses TRBV11-3 and TRBJ1-6, with TRBD1 identical over 8 bases. Trimming at V came to 11 bases and at J to 8 bases, leaving 11 bases not matched to a gene. The CDR3 covers 14 residues. The germline gives CDR1 SGHNT, CDR2 YENEEA. The CDR3 coding sequence is TGTGCCGGTAGGACAGGGAGCGCCGATTCACCCCTCCACTTT. Its protein product is CAGRTGSADSPLHF.

This clonotype was recorded at least ten times. This chain connects TRBV6-5 to TRBJ1-1; 8 bases line up with TRBD1. After removal of 2 bases from V and 0 bases from J, the junction contained 5 bases not matched to a gene. Germline V gives CDR1 MNHEY, CDR2 SVGAGI. The length of the CDR3 is 16 residues. The CDR3 bases are TGTGCCAGCAGTTACGATCCAGGGGGCTTGAACACTGAAGCTTTCTTT. Protein product: CASSYDPGGLNTEAFF.

The chain uses TRBV15 and TRBJ2-1; 8 bases align to TRBD2. CDR1 LNHNV and CDR2 YYDKDF come from the germline V gene (reference sequence). The CDR3 sequence is 17 residues long. The trim removed 5 bases at V and 3 bases at J, leaving 12 bases unmatched. The CDR3, as DNA: TGTGCCACCAGCTTCCGACTAGCCGGGGGGGTCTACAATGAGCAGTTCTTC. This sequence encodes CATSFRLAGGVYNEQFF.

This clonotype was seen repeatedly, ten times or more. This rearrangement joins TRBV15 to TRBJ1-4, with D hard to call. The CDR3 length is 12 residues. Trimming stripped 5 bases from V and 7 bases from J, with 8 bases between. Germline V gives CDR1 LNHNV, CDR2 YYDKDF (reference sequence). Written as DNA, the CDR3 is TGTGCCACCAGCGGACTGGTTGAAAAACTGTTTTTT. Its protein product is CATSGLVEKLFF.

The table lists this clonotype with a count of one. The rearrangement links TRBV5-1 to TRBJ1-2; D remains unclear. Germline CDR1 reads SGHRS; CDR2 reads YFSETQ. The CDR3 extends over 12 amino acids. The germline V and J ends were trimmed by 0 bases and 8 bases, with 8 bases remaining between them. CDR3 loop: CASSLDLFGYTF. The CDR3, as DNA: TGCGCCAGCAGCTTGGACCTGTTCGGCTACACCTTC.

This clonotype occurred a few times. J is TRBJ2-2 and V is TRBV29-1; D possibly corresponds to TRBD1 (5 bases). Trimming removed 6 bases at V and 2 bases at J, with 16 bases between. This CDR3 has 15 amino acids. The germline V gene encodes CDR1 SQVTM and CDR2 ANQGSEA. The CDR3 here is CSVPSGQPNTGELFF. In nucleotides, the CDR3 is TGCAGCGTCCCTTCAGGGCAGCCTAACACCGGGGAGCTGTTTTTT.

A single count supports this clonotype. Germline and junction disagree at one end, which may indicate a read error. This chain joins TRBV7-9 and TRBJ1-2, with D hard to call. Germline V gene lookup returns CDR1 SEHNR and CDR2 FQNEAQ (reference sequence). This CDR3 comprises 14 residues. CDR3 region: CASSLGRLAEETQF. In nucleotides, the CDR3 is TGTGCCAGCAGCTTAGGGCGACTAGCGGAAGAGACCCAGTTC.